The rows below give T cell receptor beta chains drawn from one sample of a study of PD-L1 blockade in urothelial cancer. Measured with immunoSEQ multiplex PCR; TCRdb has only the in-frame clones, and not every one. The sample shows more than 85,000 clones, roughly 84% of them seen only once. The sequencing used PBMCs, collected around atezolizumab (anti-PD-L1) treatment. The receptors were sampled from a man aged 55 to 70 with urothelial cancer. The CDR3 runs from the conserved cysteine through the conserved F or W. Each record gives: D gene, V gene, J gene, clone size, CDR3 DNA, CDR3 protein. The D gene is left open where the match is weak. For some rows the clone size is stated as once, few or many, or as a class when expanded; others skip it.

D: NA
V: TRBV6-6
J: TRBJ2-7
size: NA
DNA: TGTGCCAGCACCGACAGGTACTACGAGCAGTACTTC
CDR3: CASTDRYYEQYF

D: NA
V: TRBV4-1
J: TRBJ2-5
size: once
DNA: TGCGCCAGCAGCCAAGCGGGAGACGGGACCCAGTACTTC
CDR3: CASSQAGDGTQYF

D: NA
V: TRBV27
J: TRBJ2-7
size: NA
DNA: TGTGCCAGCAGTTTTTCTGGAGGTAGAGGAGGGCCCTACGAGCAGTACTTC
CDR3: CASSFSGGRGGPYEQYF

D: NA
V: TRBV28
J: TRBJ1-6
size: NA
DNA: TGTGCCAGCAGTGGCCCAGACAGCTCCTATAATTCACCCCTCCACTTT
CDR3: CASSGPDSSYNSPLHF

D: NA
V: TRBV10-2
J: TRBJ2-7
size: NA
DNA: TGCGCCAGCAGTCCGAACGACTACGAGCAGTACTTC
CDR3: CASSPNDYEQYF

D: TRBD1
V: TRBV5-1
J: TRBJ2-5
size: NA
DNA: TGCGCCAGCAGCCCGAACCTAGGACAGGGCGTTGGAGAGACCCAGTACTTC
CDR3: CASSPNLGQGVGETQYF

D: NA
V: TRBV6-1
J: TRBJ2-7
size: few
DNA: TGTGCCAGCAGTCTTGCCAGGGGCTACGAGCAGTACTTC
CDR3: CASSLARGYEQYF

D: TRBD2
V: TRBV11-2
J: TRBJ2-1
size: NA
DNA: TGTGCCAGCAGCCGGACTAGCCGGGCCCTCTACAATGAGCAGTTCTTC
CDR3: CASSRTSRALYNEQFF

D: TRBD1
V: TRBV2
J: TRBJ1-1
size: NA
DNA: TGTGCCAGCAGCGCCGGACAGGGGAACACTGAAGCTTTCTTT
CDR3: CASSAGQGNTEAFF

D: NA
V: TRBV6-5
J: TRBJ1-5
size: once
DNA: TGTGCCAGCAGTTTATATCCAGGTCAGCCCCAGCATTTT
CDR3: CASSLYPGQPQHF

D: NA
V: TRBV14
J: TRBJ2-5
size: NA
DNA: TGTGCCAGCAGCCGTATATCTAGCGCCGAGACCCAGTACTTC
CDR3: CASSRISSAETQYF

D: NA
V: TRBV28
J: TRBJ1-1
size: NA
DNA: TGTGCCAGCAGTTCCGCGGGAGGGGTGAACACTGAAGCTTTCTTT
CDR3: CASSSAGGVNTEAFF

D: TRBD2
V: TRBV19
J: TRBJ2-2
size: NA
DNA: TGTGCCAGTAGTACCACGGGACTAGCGGGAGGGGTATGGACCGGGGAGCTGTTTTTT
CDR3: CASSTTGLAGGVWTGELFF

D: NA
V: TRBV11-3
J: TRBJ2-2
size: NA
DNA: TGTGCCAGCAGCCCTTCCCTGAACACCGGGGAGCTGTTTTTT
CDR3: CASSPSLNTGELFF

D: NA
V: TRBV5-4
J: TRBJ2-5
size: NA
DNA: TGTGCCAGCAGCTTGAGGAGAGGGCAAGAGACCCAGTACTTC
CDR3: CASSLRRGQETQYF

D: NA
V: TRBV5-4
J: TRBJ2-2
size: NA
DNA: TGTGCCAGCAGCTTGGGACCTAGTCTCGACACCGGGGAGCTGTTTTTT
CDR3: CASSLGPSLDTGELFF

D: NA
V: TRBV4-2
J: TRBJ2-5
size: NA
DNA: TGTGCCAGCAGCCAGGAAGCGGACCAAGAGACCCAGTACTTC
CDR3: CASSQEADQETQYF

D: TRBD1
V: TRBV5-5
J: TRBJ1-5
size: NA
DNA: TGTGCCAGCAGCTTCCACCTCTCGAGGGGACAGGTCAATCAGCCCCAGCATTTT
CDR3: CASSFHLSRGQVNQPQHF

D: NA
V: TRBV6-5
J: TRBJ2-7
size: NA
DNA: TGTGCCAGCAGTTACTCGTACCAACCTCGGGACGAGCAGTACTTC
CDR3: CASSYSYQPRDEQYF

D: NA
V: TRBV19
J: TRBJ2-5
size: NA
DNA: TGTGCCAGTAGTATCGGGACAAATACGGAGACCCAGTACTTC
CDR3: CASSIGTNTETQYF

D: NA
V: TRBV11-3
J: TRBJ2-1
size: NA
DNA: TGTGCCAGCACCCGGCAGGGTGGGGTAAATGAGCAGTTCTTC
CDR3: CASTRQGGVNEQFF

D: TRBD2
V: TRBV7-2
J: TRBJ2-5
size: NA
DNA: TGTGCCAGCAGCTCCGGACTAGCGGGGGTCTTGACCCAGTACTTC
CDR3: CASSSGLAGVLTQYF

D: NA
V: TRBV4-2
J: TRBJ2-1
size: NA
DNA: TGTGCCAGCAGCCAAGAAGAGGGCTACAATGAGCAGTTCTTC
CDR3: CASSQEEGYNEQFF

D: TRBD1
V: TRBV11-3
J: TRBJ1-2
size: NA
DNA: TGTGCCAGCAGCTCAGGGACAGGGTCCCTCCGGCACTATGGCTACACCTTC
CDR3: CASSSGTGSLRHYGYTF

D: TRBD2
V: TRBV28
J: TRBJ2-7
size: NA
DNA: TGTGCCAGCAGTTACCCGACTAGCGGGGGGGATGAGCAGTACTTC
CDR3: CASSYPTSGGDEQYF

D: TRBD2
V: TRBV27
J: TRBJ2-1
size: NA
DNA: TGTGCCAGCACTCTCGGCTGGACTAGCGGGAGAAATGAGCAGTTCTTC
CDR3: CASTLGWTSGRNEQFF

D: TRBD2
V: TRBV4-3
J: TRBJ2-3
size: once
DNA: TGCGCCAGCAGCCGACAGCTTAGGGCGGGGGTTCCTCGCACAGATACGCAGTATTTT
CDR3: CASSRQLRAGVPRTDTQYF

D: TRBD1
V: TRBV7-2
J: TRBJ2-1
size: NA
DNA: TGTGCCAGCAGCTTAGATGGGACAGGGCTATACAATGAGCAGTTCTTC
CDR3: CASSLDGTGLYNEQFF

D: NA
V: TRBV11-2
J: TRBJ1-5
size: NA
DNA: TGTGCCAGCAGCTTAGTCGGGGGGGCGGTTAGCGGTAATCAGCCCCAGCATTTT
CDR3: CASSLVGGAVSGNQPQHF

D: TRBD2
V: TRBV5-1
J: TRBJ2-5
size: NA
DNA: TGCGCCAGCAGCTTCACTAGCGGGAGGGCCGATGGGGAGACCCAGTACTTC
CDR3: CASSFTSGRADGETQYF

D: NA
V: TRBV9
J: TRBJ2-7
size: few
DNA: TGTGCCAGCAGCGTAGGGGACTCGGGAGACTACGAGCAGTACTTC
CDR3: CASSVGDSGDYEQYF

D: NA
V: TRBV5-1
J: TRBJ1-1
size: NA
DNA: TGCGCCAGCAGCTTGGGTAGATTTGGCACTGAAGCTTTCTTT
CDR3: CASSLGRFGTEAFF

D: NA
V: TRBV5-1
J: TRBJ2-2
size: NA
DNA: TGCGCCAGCAGCTCGGGTAGCCGTGACGGGGAGCTGTTTTTT
CDR3: CASSSGSRDGELFF

D: NA
V: TRBV7-2
J: TRBJ2-2
size: once
DNA: TGTGCCAGCAGCTTTCAGGGGGGCGGGAACACCGGGGAGCTGTTTTTT
CDR3: CASSFQGGGNTGELFF

D: NA
V: TRBV9
J: TRBJ1-6
size: NA
DNA: TGTGCCAGCAGCGTAGCTATTAATTCACCCCTCCACTTT
CDR3: CASSVAINSPLHF

D: NA
V: TRBV9
J: TRBJ1-3
size: NA
DNA: TGTGCCAGCAATCAAGGGGGGGTAGGGGACTCTGGAAACACCATATATTTT
CDR3: CASNQGGVGDSGNTIYF

D: TRBD2
V: TRBV19
J: TRBJ2-1
size: NA
DNA: TGTGCCAGTAGTATAGTGGGGACTACTGTATACAATGAGCAGTTCTTC
CDR3: CASSIVGTTVYNEQFF

D: TRBD2
V: TRBV9
J: TRBJ2-1
size: NA
DNA: TGTGCCAGCAGCGTAGCGACTAGCGGGGGGTATGAGCAGTTCTTC
CDR3: CASSVATSGGYEQFF

D: NA
V: TRBV6-5
J: TRBJ2-7
size: NA
DNA: TGTGCCAGCAGTCCGGGACTCATGGAACACGAGCAGTACTTC
CDR3: CASSPGLMEHEQYF

D: NA
V: TRBV5-4
J: TRBJ1-4
size: NA
DNA: TGTGCCAGCACCTCCTTCGCAACTAATGAAAAACTGTTTTTT
CDR3: CASTSFATNEKLFF

D: NA
V: TRBV6-5
J: TRBJ1-1
size: NA
DNA: TGTGCCAGCGGGAGGAACACTGAAGCTTTCTTT
CDR3: CASGRNTEAFF

D: TRBD1
V: TRBV6-6
J: TRBJ1-4
size: NA
DNA: TGTGCCAGCAGACCACAGGGGGCGGCTAATGAAAAACTGTTTTTT
CDR3: CASRPQGAANEKLFF

D: NA
V: TRBV7-2
J: TRBJ2-3
size: once
DNA: TGTGCCAGCAGCGTAGAGCGGGGCACAGATACGCAGTATTTT
CDR3: CASSVERGTDTQYF

D: TRBD2
V: TRBV18
J: TRBJ2-1
size: NA
DNA: TGTGCCAGCTCACCACCGGGCGGGAGCTCCTACAATGAGCAGTTCTTC
CDR3: CASSPPGGSSYNEQFF

D: TRBD1
V: TRBV4-3
J: TRBJ1-6
size: NA
DNA: TGCGCCAGCAGCCAAGATCGTCCCAGGGGGAATTCACCCCTCCACTTT
CDR3: CASSQDRPRGNSPLHF

D: NA
V: TRBV6-1
J: TRBJ1-2
size: NA
DNA: TGTGCCAGCAGTGATCAGGTGGGAGGGCTCTATGGCTACACCTTC
CDR3: CASSDQVGGLYGYTF

D: TRBD1
V: TRBV13
J: TRBJ2-5
size: NA
DNA: TGTGCCAGCAGCCATGGGACAGGGGGGAAGACCCAGTACTTC
CDR3: CASSHGTGGKTQYF

D: TRBD1
V: TRBV28
J: TRBJ2-7
size: NA
DNA: TGTGCCAGCAGTTTGACCGGGACAGAGAGCTACGAGCAGTACTTC
CDR3: CASSLTGTESYEQYF

D: TRBD2
V: TRBV5-1
J: TRBJ2-2
size: few
DNA: TGCGCCAGCAGCTTAGGTCTAGCGGCTGGCGGGGAGCTGTTTTTT
CDR3: CASSLGLAAGGELFF

D: NA
V: TRBV5-6
J: TRBJ1-2
size: once
DNA: TGTGCCAGCAGCTTGGTACAGGGTAATGACTATGGCTACACCTTC
CDR3: CASSLVQGNDYGYTF

D: TRBD1
V: TRBV4-3
J: TRBJ1-3
size: NA
DNA: TGCGCCAGCAGCCAAGATATACAGGGGACTTACTCTGGAAACACCATATATTTT
CDR3: CASSQDIQGTYSGNTIYF